This is a list of T cell receptor beta chains from one sample in a study of technical replicates of blood from a handful of donors. Only in-frame clones appear in the TCRdb table, and some are missing; sequencing was by immunoSEQ multiplex PCR. The sample records roughly 81,000 clones, roughly 97% being singletons. Sequencing was carried out using T cells isolated from PBMCs. These receptors originate from a human donor in good health. CDR3s include the opening cysteine and the closing phenylalanine or tryptophan. The order of the fields is J gene, clone size, V gene, D gene, CDR3 DNA, CDR3 protein. The D gene is left open where the match is weak. Size is omitted from some rows. Given values are once, few, many or a class for expanded clones.

J gene: TRBJ2-5
clone size: .
V gene: TRBV18
D gene: .
CDR3 DNA: TGTGCCAGCTCACCAGGGTCTCGCCAGGGTGCGGCCCAGTACTTC
CDR3 protein: CASSPGSRQGAAQYF

J gene: TRBJ2-5
clone size: .
V gene: TRBV6-1
D gene: .
CDR3 DNA: TGTGCCAGCAGTGAACTGCGGTTCCAAGAGACCCAGTACTTC
CDR3 protein: CASSELRFQETQYF

J gene: TRBJ1-2
clone size: .
V gene: TRBV28
D gene: .
CDR3 DNA: TGTGCCAGCAGTTGGCGGTCCAACTATGGCTACACCTTC
CDR3 protein: CASSWRSNYGYTF

J gene: TRBJ1-5
clone size: .
V gene: TRBV7-2
D gene: .
CDR3 DNA: TGTGCCAGCAGCTTTGGCGGTTGGGATCAGCCCCAGCATTTT
CDR3 protein: CASSFGGWDQPQHF

J gene: TRBJ1-2
clone size: .
V gene: TRBV2
D gene: TRBD1
CDR3 DNA: TGTGCCAGCCTCTCGACAGGGGCCTATGGCTACACCTTC
CDR3 protein: CASLSTGAYGYTF

J gene: TRBJ1-2
clone size: .
V gene: TRBV4-2
D gene: TRBD1
CDR3 DNA: TGTGCCAGCAGCCCAGGCTCAGGGGGCTGGTATGGCTACACCTTC
CDR3 protein: CASSPGSGGWYGYTF

J gene: TRBJ1-4
clone size: .
V gene: TRBV9
D gene: .
CDR3 DNA: TGTGCCAGCAGCCTTAGCGGGACGGATAATGAAAAACTGTTTTTT
CDR3 protein: CASSLSGTDNEKLFF

J gene: TRBJ2-5
clone size: .
V gene: TRBV28
D gene: .
CDR3 DNA: TGTGCCAGCAGTTTAGACTTCGAGACCCAGTACTTC
CDR3 protein: CASSLDFETQYF

J gene: TRBJ1-1
clone size: .
V gene: TRBV28
D gene: TRBD1
CDR3 DNA: TGTGCCAGCAGTTCATCGACAGGGGTAAGCGGGAACACTGAAGCTTTCTTT
CDR3 protein: CASSSSTGVSGNTEAFF

J gene: TRBJ2-1
clone size: .
V gene: TRBV15
D gene: TRBD2
CDR3 DNA: TGTGCCACCAGCAGAGTGCAAAGGTGGGAGGGTTACAATGAGCAGTTCTTC
CDR3 protein: CATSRVQRWEGYNEQFF

J gene: TRBJ2-1
clone size: .
V gene: TRBV19
D gene: .
CDR3 DNA: TGTGCCAGTAGTATCCCGACAGGACTCTCCTACAATGAGCAGTTCTTC
CDR3 protein: CASSIPTGLSYNEQFF

J gene: TRBJ2-7
clone size: .
V gene: TRBV27
D gene: TRBD1
CDR3 DNA: TGTGCCAGCAGTTTATCTTTAGGGACAGTAACCTACGAGCAGTACTTC
CDR3 protein: CASSLSLGTVTYEQYF

J gene: TRBJ2-1
clone size: .
V gene: TRBV2
D gene: TRBD1
CDR3 DNA: TGTGCCAGCAGTGAAGGCGGACAGGTCTACAATGAGCAGTTCTTC
CDR3 protein: CASSEGGQVYNEQFF

J gene: TRBJ1-6
clone size: .
V gene: TRBV10-1
D gene: .
CDR3 DNA: TGCGCCAGCAGTGAGTCGGTGCGTTCACCCCTCCACTTT
CDR3 protein: CASSESVRSPLHF

J gene: TRBJ2-3
clone size: .
V gene: TRBV28
D gene: .
CDR3 DNA: TGTGCCAGCAGTCCCCAAGGCAAATCAGCGGTCACAGATACGCAGTATTTT
CDR3 protein: CASSPQGKSAVTDTQYF

J gene: TRBJ2-4
clone size: .
V gene: TRBV6-6
D gene: .
CDR3 DNA: TGTGCCAGCAGTTATGGAACAGTTCGAGCCAAAAACATTCAGTACTTC
CDR3 protein: CASSYGTVRAKNIQYF

J gene: TRBJ2-6
clone size: .
V gene: TRBV7-3
D gene: .
CDR3 DNA: TGTGCCAGCAGCTCATACAGAGGGGGATCTGGGGCCAACGTCCTGACTTTC
CDR3 protein: CASSSYRGGSGANVLTF

J gene: TRBJ2-5
clone size: .
V gene: TRBV6-1
D gene: .
CDR3 DNA: TGTGCCAGCAGTGTTGGGCGGGCCGCCCAAGAGACCCAGTACTTC
CDR3 protein: CASSVGRAAQETQYF

J gene: TRBJ2-5
clone size: .
V gene: TRBV7-9
D gene: TRBD1
CDR3 DNA: TGTGCCAGCAGCCCGGGACAGGGGGCGCGGGAGACCCAGTACTTC
CDR3 protein: CASSPGQGARETQYF

J gene: TRBJ2-7
clone size: .
V gene: TRBV5-1
D gene: .
CDR3 DNA: TGCGCCAGCAGCATCGGGAGCTCCTACGAGCAGTACTTC
CDR3 protein: CASSIGSSYEQYF

J gene: TRBJ2-5
clone size: .
V gene: TRBV5-6
D gene: TRBD2
CDR3 DNA: TGTGCCAGCAGCCCTGAGGGGACTAGCGGGTTAGAGACCCAGTACTTC
CDR3 protein: CASSPEGTSGLETQYF

J gene: TRBJ2-4
clone size: .
V gene: TRBV7-2
D gene: .
CDR3 DNA: TGTGCCAGCAGCTTAGTAGAAAACATTCAGTACTTC
CDR3 protein: CASSLVENIQYF

J gene: TRBJ2-5
clone size: .
V gene: TRBV30
D gene: .
CDR3 DNA: TGTGCCTGGCAGGGTGGAGAGACCCAGTACTTC
CDR3 protein: CAWQGGETQYF

J gene: TRBJ2-7
clone size: .
V gene: TRBV6-5
D gene: TRBD2
CDR3 DNA: TGTGCCAGCATCCCCCCCGGGGGGGGGTCCTACGAGCAGTACTTC
CDR3 protein: CASIPPGGGSYEQYF

J gene: TRBJ2-7
clone size: .
V gene: TRBV28
D gene: TRBD1
CDR3 DNA: TGTGCCAGCAGACTCGGACAGGGGGTAAACGAGCAGTACTTC
CDR3 protein: CASRLGQGVNEQYF

J gene: TRBJ2-2
clone size: .
V gene: TRBV14
D gene: .
CDR3 DNA: TGTGCCAGCAGCCGCTTCCAGGGTAACACCGGGGAGCTGTTTTTT
CDR3 protein: CASSRFQGNTGELFF

J gene: TRBJ1-1
clone size: few
V gene: TRBV7-9
D gene: .
CDR3 DNA: TGTGCCAGCAGCTTAGAGCCGAACACTGAAGCTTTCTTT
CDR3 protein: CASSLEPNTEAFF